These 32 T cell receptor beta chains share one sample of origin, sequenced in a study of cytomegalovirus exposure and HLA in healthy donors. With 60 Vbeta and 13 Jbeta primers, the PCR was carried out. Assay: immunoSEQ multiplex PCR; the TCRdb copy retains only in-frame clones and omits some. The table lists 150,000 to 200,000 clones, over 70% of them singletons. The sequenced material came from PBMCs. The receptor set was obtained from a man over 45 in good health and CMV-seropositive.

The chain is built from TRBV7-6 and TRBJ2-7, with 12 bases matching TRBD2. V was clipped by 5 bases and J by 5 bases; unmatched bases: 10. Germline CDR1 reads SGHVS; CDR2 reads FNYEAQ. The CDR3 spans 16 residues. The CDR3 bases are TGTGCCAGCAGCCCTCTAGCGGGGGGGCAGGCTGACGAGCAGTACTTC. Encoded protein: CASSPLAGGQADEQYF.

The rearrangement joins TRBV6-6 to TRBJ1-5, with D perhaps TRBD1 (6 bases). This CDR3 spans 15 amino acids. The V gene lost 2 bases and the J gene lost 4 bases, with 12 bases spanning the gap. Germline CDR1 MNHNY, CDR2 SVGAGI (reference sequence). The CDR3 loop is CASSYTQGQNQPQHF. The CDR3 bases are TGTGCCAGCAGTTACACCCAGGGGCAGAATCAGCCCCAGCATTTT.

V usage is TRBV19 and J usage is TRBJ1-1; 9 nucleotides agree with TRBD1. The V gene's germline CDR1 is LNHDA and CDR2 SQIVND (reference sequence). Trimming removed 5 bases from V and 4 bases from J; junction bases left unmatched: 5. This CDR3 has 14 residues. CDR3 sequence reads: CASSPLGQGTEAFF. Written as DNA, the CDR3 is TGTGCCAGTAGTCCTCTGGGACAGGGCACTGAAGCTTTCTTT. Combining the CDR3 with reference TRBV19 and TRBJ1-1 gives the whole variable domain DGGITQSPKYLFRKEGQNVTLSCEQNLNHDAMYWYRQDPGQGLRLIYYSQIVNDFQKGDIAEGYSVSREKKESFPLTVTSAQKNPTAFYLCASSPLGQGTEAFFGQGTRLTVV.

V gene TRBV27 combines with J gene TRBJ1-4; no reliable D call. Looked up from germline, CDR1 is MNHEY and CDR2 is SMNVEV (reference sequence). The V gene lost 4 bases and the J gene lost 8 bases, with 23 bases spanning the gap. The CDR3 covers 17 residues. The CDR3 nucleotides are TGTGCCAGCAGTTCCCGCCCCGGCCGGGTGTCCGGGGAAAAACTGTTTTTT. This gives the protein CASSSRPGRVSGEKLFF.

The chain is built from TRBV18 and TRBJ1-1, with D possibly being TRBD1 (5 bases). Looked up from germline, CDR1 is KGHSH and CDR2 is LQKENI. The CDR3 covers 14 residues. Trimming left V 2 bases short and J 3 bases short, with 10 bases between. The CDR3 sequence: CASSPAGLDTEAFF. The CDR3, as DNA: TGTGCCAGCTCACCAGCAGGGCTTGACACTGAAGCTTTCTTT.

The CDR3 loop reads CASTPSGEETQYF. The CDR3 DNA reads TGTGCCAGCACCCCAAGCGGGGAAGAGACCCAGTACTTC. This chain links TRBV6-5 with TRBJ2-5, with 7 bases fitting TRBD2. J gave up 3 bases and V 7 bases, and 5 bases lay outside the gene matches. Germline assignment: CDR1 MNHEY and CDR2 SVGAGI. The CDR3 spans 13 residues.

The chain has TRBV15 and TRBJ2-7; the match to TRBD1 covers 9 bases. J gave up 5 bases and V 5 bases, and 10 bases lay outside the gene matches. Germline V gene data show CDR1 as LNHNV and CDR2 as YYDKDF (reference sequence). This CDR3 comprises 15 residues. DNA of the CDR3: TGTGCCACCAGCGGATTGGGACAGGGAGGCCACGAGCAGTACTTC. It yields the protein CATSGLGQGGHEQYF.

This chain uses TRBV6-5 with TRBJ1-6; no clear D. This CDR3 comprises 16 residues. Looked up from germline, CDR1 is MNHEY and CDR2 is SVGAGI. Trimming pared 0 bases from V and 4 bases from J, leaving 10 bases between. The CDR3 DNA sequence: TGTGCCAGCAGTTACTCCCCACAGAGTTATAATTCACCCCTCCACTTT. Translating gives CASSYSPQSYNSPLHF.

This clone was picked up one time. The DNA for the CDR3 is TGTGCCAGCAGCACCCCCGAGGGGGCCCAGTACTTC. This sequence encodes CASSTPEGAQYF. The chain carries TRBV7-2 and TRBJ2-5; possibly TRBD1 for D (6 bases). Trimming left V 5 bases short and J 9 bases short, with 13 bases between. There are 12 residues in the CDR3. CDR1 SGHTA and CDR2 FQGNSA come from the germline V gene.

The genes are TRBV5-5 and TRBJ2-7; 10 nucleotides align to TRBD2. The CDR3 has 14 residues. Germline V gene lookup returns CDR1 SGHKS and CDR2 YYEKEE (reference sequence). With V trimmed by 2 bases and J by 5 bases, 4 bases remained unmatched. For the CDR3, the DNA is TGTGCCAGCAGCTTACCTAGCGGGGGCAACGAGCAGTACTTC. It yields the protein CASSLPSGGNEQYF. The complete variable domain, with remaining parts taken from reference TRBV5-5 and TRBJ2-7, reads DAGVTQSPTHLIKTRGQQVTLRCSPISGHKSVSWYQQVLGQGPQFIFQYYEKEERGRGNFPDRFSARQFPNYSSELNVNALLLGDSALYLCASSLPSGGNEQYFGPGTRLTVT.

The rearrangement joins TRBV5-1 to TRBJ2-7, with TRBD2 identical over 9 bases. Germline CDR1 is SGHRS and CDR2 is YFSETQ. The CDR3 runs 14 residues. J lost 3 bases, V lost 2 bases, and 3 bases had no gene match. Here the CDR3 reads CASSFSAGGYEQYF. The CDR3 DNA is TGCGCCAGCAGCTTCTCAGCGGGAGGCTACGAGCAGTACTTC. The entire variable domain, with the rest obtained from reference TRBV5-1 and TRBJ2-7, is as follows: KAGVTQTPRYLIKTRGQQVTLSCSPISGHRSVSWYQQTPGQGLQFLFEYFSETQRNKGNFPGRFSGRQFSNSRSEMNVSTLELGDSALYLCASSFSAGGYEQYFGPGTRLTVT.

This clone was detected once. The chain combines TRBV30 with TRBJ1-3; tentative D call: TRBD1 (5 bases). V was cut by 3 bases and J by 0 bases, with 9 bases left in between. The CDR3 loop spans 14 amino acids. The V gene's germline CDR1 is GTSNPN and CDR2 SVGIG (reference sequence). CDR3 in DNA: TGTGCCTGGAGAGACAGTTACTCTGGAAACACCATATATTTT. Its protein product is CAWRDSYSGNTIYF.

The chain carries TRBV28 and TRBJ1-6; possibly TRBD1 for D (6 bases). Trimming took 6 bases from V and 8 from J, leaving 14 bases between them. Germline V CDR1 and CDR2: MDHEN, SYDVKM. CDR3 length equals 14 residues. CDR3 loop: CASSPGVLYSPLHF. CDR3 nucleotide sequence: TGTGCCAGCAGCCCAGGGGTTTTGTATTCACCCCTCCACTTT.

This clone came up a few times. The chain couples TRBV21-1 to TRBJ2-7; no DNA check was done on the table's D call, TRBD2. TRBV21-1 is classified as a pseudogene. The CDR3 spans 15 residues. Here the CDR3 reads CARGGTPLLSYEQYF. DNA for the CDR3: TGTGCCAGGGGGGGGACTCCCCTCTTGTCCTACGAGCAGTACTTC.

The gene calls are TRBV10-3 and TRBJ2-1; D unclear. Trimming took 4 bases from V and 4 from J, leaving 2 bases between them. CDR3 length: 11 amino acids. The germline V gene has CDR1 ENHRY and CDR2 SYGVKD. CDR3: CAISAYNEQFF. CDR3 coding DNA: TGTGCCATCAGTGCTTACAATGAGCAGTTCTTC.

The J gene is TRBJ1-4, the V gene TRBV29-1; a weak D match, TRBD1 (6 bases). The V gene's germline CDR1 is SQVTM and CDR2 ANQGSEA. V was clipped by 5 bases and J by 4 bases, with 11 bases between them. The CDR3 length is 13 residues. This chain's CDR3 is CSVLGQLNEKLFF. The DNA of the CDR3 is TGCAGCGTTCTAGGACAGCTTAATGAAAAACTGTTTTTT.

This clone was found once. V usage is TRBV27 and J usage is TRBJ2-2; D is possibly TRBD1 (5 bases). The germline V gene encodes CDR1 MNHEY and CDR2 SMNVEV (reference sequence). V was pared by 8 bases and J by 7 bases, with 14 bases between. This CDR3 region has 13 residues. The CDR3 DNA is TGTGCCAGCGGGCAGGGATGGATCGGGGAGCTGTTTTTT. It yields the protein CASGQGWIGELFF.

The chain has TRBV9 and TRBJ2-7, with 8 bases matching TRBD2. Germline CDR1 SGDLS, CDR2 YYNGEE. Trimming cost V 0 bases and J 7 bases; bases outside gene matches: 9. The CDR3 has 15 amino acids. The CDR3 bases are TGTGCCAGCAGCGTAGAGGTAGCGGGGCTGGGAGAGCAGTACTTC. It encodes CASSVEVAGLGEQYF.

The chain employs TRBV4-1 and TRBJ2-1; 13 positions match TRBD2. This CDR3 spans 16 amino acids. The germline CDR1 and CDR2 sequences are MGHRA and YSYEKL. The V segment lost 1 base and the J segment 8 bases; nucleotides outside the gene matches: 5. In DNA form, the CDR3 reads TGCGCCAGCAGCCAAGTAACTAGCGGGGGGGCCGATGAGCAGTTCTTC. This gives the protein CASSQVTSGGADEQFF.

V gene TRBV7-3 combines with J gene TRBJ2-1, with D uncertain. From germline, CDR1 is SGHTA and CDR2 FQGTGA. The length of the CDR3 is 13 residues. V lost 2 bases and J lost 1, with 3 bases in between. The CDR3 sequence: CASSLVSYNEQFF. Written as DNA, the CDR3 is TGTGCCAGCAGCTTAGTATCCTACAATGAGCAGTTCTTC.

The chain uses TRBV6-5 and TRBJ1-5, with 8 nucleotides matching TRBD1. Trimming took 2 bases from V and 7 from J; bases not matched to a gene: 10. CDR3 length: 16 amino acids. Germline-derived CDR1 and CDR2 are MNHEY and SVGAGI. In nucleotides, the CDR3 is TGTGCCAGCAGTTACCGGCCACCCAGGGGGCTCCAGCCCCAGCATTTT. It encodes CASSYRPPRGLQPQHF.

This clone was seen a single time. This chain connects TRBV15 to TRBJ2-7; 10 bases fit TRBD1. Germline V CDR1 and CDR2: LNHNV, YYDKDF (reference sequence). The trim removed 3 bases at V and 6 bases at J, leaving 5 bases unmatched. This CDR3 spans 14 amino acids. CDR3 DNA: TGTGCCACCAGCAGGGGACAGGGGTTTGTCGAGCAGTACTTC. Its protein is CATSRGQGFVEQYF.

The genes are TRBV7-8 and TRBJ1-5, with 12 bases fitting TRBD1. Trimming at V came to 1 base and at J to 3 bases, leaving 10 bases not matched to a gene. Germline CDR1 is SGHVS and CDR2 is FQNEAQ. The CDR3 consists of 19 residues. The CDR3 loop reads CASSLGKGQGALFNQPQHF. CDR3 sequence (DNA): TGTGCCAGCAGCTTAGGGAAGGGACAGGGGGCCCTATTCAATCAGCCCCAGCATTTT. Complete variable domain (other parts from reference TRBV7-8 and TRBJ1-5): GAGVSQSPRYKVAKRGQDVALRCDPISGHVSLFWYQQALGQGPEFLTYFQNEAQLDKSGLPSDRFFAERPEGSVSTLKIQRTQQEDSAVYLCASSLGKGQGALFNQPQHFGDGTRLSIL.

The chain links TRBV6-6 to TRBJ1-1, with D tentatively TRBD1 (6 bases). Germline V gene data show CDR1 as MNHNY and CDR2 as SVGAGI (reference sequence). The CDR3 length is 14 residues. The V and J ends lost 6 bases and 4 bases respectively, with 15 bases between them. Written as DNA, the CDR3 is TGTGCCAGCAGGGATCGACAGGTCCGCACTGAAGCTTTCTTT. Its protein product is CASRDRQVRTEAFF.

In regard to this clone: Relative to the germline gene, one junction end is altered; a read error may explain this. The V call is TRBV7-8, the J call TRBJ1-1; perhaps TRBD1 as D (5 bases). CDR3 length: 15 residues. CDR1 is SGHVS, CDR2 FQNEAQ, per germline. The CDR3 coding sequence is TGTGCCAGCAACTTACGCCGCTCATTACAGGCTGAAGCTTTCTTT. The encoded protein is CASNLRRSLQAEAFF.

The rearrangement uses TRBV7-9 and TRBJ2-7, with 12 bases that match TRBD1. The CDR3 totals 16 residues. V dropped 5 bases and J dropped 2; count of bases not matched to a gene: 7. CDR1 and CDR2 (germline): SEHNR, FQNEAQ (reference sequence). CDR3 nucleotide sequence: TGTGCCAGCAGCACTTACCGGGACAGGGGGCCCTACGAGCAGTACTTC. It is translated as CASSTYRDRGPYEQYF.

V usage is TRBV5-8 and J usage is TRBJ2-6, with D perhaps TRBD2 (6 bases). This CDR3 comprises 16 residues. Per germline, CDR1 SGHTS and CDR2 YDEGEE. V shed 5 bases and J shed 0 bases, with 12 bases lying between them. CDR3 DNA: TGTGCCAGCAGTCTTGGGGGGTTCTCTGGGGCCAACGTCCTGACTTTC. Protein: CASSLGGFSGANVLTF.

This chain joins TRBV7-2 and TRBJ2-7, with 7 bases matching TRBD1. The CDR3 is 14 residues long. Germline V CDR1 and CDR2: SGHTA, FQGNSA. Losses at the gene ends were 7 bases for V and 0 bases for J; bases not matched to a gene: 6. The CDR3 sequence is CASTRDRYSYEQYF. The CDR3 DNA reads TGTGCCAGCACCCGGGACAGATACTCCTACGAGCAGTACTTC.

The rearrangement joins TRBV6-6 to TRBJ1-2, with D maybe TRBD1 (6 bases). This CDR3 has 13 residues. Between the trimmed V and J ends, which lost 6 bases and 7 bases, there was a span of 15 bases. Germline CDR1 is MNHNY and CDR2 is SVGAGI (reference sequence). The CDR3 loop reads CASSALGAGGYTF. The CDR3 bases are TGTGCCAGCAGCGCCCTGGGGGCGGGTGGCTACACCTTC.

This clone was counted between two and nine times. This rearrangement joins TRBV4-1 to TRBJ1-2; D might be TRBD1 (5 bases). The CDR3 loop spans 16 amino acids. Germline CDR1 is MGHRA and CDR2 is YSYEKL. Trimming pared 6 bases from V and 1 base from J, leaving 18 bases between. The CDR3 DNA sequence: TGCGCCAGCAGAACTTCTGAGACAGCGCTTAACTATGGCTACACCTTC. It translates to CASRTSETALNYGYTF.

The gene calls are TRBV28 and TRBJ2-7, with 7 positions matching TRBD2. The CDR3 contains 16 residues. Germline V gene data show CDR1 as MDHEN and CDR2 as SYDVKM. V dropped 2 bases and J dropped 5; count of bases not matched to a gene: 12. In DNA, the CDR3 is TGTGCCAGCAGTTTAAATGTCGGAGCGGGGACCCACGAGCAGTACTTC. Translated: CASSLNVGAGTHEQYF.

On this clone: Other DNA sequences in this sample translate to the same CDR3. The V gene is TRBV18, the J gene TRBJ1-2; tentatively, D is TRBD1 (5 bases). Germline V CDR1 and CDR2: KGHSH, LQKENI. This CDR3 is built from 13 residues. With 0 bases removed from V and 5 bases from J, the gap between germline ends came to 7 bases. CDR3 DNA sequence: TGTGCCAGCTCACCACCGGGGGGGTATGGCTACACCTTC. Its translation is CASSPPGGYGYTF.